The rows below give T cell receptor beta chains drawn from one sample of a study of blood T cell repertoires in COVID-19. The data were produced by immunoSEQ multiplex PCR, yet TCRdb's version contains in-frame clones alone and is incomplete. The data show 250,000 or so clones, with more than 85% seen just once and 1.6% held by the top ten. Material: PBMCs or T cells enriched from blood (not recorded which). Receptor source: a woman in her forties or fifties who had recovered from COVID-19. Each CDR3 is given with its conserved first and last residue. Each record gives: clone size, J gene, D gene, V gene, CDR3 protein, CDR3 DNA. D genes are given only for firm matches. Size is omitted from some rows. Given values are once, few, many or a class for expanded clones.

clone size: .
J gene: TRBJ2-7
D gene: .
V gene: TRBV7-3
CDR3 protein: CASSVRGDGNSSYEQYF
CDR3 DNA: TGTGCCAGCAGCGTCAGGGGGGACGGGAACAGCTCCTACGAGCAGTACTTC

clone size: .
J gene: TRBJ2-2
D gene: TRBD1
V gene: TRBV30
CDR3 protein: CAWARGQGSGELFF
CDR3 DNA: TGTGCCTGGGCTAGGGGACAGGGGTCCGGGGAGCTGTTTTTT

clone size: .
J gene: TRBJ2-7
D gene: .
V gene: TRBV9
CDR3 protein: CASSVGVEGYEQYF
CDR3 DNA: TGTGCCAGCAGCGTAGGGGTAGAGGGATACGAGCAGTACTTC

clone size: once
J gene: TRBJ2-5
D gene: .
V gene: TRBV10-3
CDR3 protein: CAISESGFTGRAHETQYF
CDR3 DNA: TGTGCCATCAGTGAGTCCGGGTTTACAGGGCGGGCACATGAGACCCAGTACTTC

clone size: many
J gene: TRBJ2-3
D gene: TRBD2
V gene: TRBV5-1
CDR3 protein: CASSQIAGGPTDTQYF
CDR3 DNA: TGCGCCAGCAGCCAAATAGCGGGAGGGCCGACAGATACGCAGTATTTT

clone size: .
J gene: TRBJ2-7
D gene: TRBD1
V gene: TRBV18
CDR3 protein: CASSLGTGQYEQYF
CDR3 DNA: TGTGCCAGCTCACTGGGGACAGGGCAGTATGAGCAGTACTTC

clone size: .
J gene: TRBJ1-1
D gene: .
V gene: TRBV14
CDR3 protein: CASSQERREAFF
CDR3 DNA: TGTGCCAGCAGCCAAGAAAGGCGGGAAGCTTTCTTT

clone size: few
J gene: TRBJ2-1
D gene: TRBD2
V gene: TRBV7-8
CDR3 protein: CASSLWSSAGDEQFF
CDR3 DNA: TGTGCCAGCAGCTTATGGTCTAGCGCGGGGGATGAGCAGTTCTTC

clone size: .
J gene: TRBJ2-7
D gene: .
V gene: TRBV6-5
CDR3 protein: CASRTSSYEQYF
CDR3 DNA: TGTGCCAGCAGGACTAGTTCCTACGAGCAGTACTTC

clone size: .
J gene: TRBJ2-7
D gene: TRBD2
V gene: TRBV29-1
CDR3 protein: CSVPGTRTYEQYF
CDR3 DNA: TGCAGCGTTCCCGGGACTAGGACCTACGAGCAGTACTTC

clone size: .
J gene: TRBJ2-2
D gene: TRBD1
V gene: TRBV11-2
CDR3 protein: CASSRQGPGELFF
CDR3 DNA: TGTGCCAGCAGCAGACAGGGTCCCGGGGAGCTGTTTTTT

clone size: .
J gene: TRBJ1-2
D gene: .
V gene: TRBV28
CDR3 protein: CASSLMGQHYGYTF
CDR3 DNA: TGTGCCAGCAGTTTGATGGGCCAACACTATGGCTACACCTTC

clone size: .
J gene: TRBJ2-7
D gene: TRBD2
V gene: TRBV5-1
CDR3 protein: CASSLEQGGYEQYF
CDR3 DNA: TGCGCCAGCAGCTTGGAGCAGGGAGGGTACGAGCAGTACTTC

clone size: .
J gene: TRBJ2-1
D gene: .
V gene: TRBV12-3/TRBV12-4
CDR3 protein: CASRFSGANEQFF
CDR3 DNA: TGTGCCAGCAGATTTTCCGGAGCCAATGAGCAGTTCTTC

clone size: .
J gene: TRBJ2-4
D gene: .
V gene: TRBV7-2
CDR3 protein: CASSFPGPGRNIQYF
CDR3 DNA: TGTGCCAGCAGCTTCCCCGGTCCGGGGAGAAACATTCAGTACTTC

clone size: .
J gene: TRBJ2-3
D gene: .
V gene: TRBV27
CDR3 protein: CASRLWAGGTDTQYF
CDR3 DNA: TGTGCCAGCAGATTGTGGGCAGGGGGCACAGATACGCAGTATTTT

clone size: .
J gene: TRBJ2-1
D gene: TRBD2
V gene: TRBV11-2
CDR3 protein: CASSLAGGSYNEQFF
CDR3 DNA: TGTGCCAGCAGCTTAGCGGGAGGTTCCTACAATGAGCAGTTCTTC

clone size: .
J gene: TRBJ2-5
D gene: .
V gene: TRBV5-6
CDR3 protein: CASRPDGLETQYF
CDR3 DNA: TGTGCCAGCAGACCAGACGGACTGGAGACCCAGTACTTC

clone size: .
J gene: TRBJ1-1
D gene: .
V gene: TRBV21-1
CDR3 protein: CASSDRDRVTEAFF
CDR3 DNA: TGTGCCAGCAGCGACCGGGACAGGGTCACTGAAGCTTTCTTT

clone size: once
J gene: TRBJ1-2
D gene: .
V gene: TRBV3-1/TRBV3-2
CDR3 protein: CASSQGVANNYGYTF
CDR3 DNA: TGTGCCAGCAGCCAAGGTGTAGCAAACAACTATGGCTACACCTTC

clone size: .
J gene: TRBJ1-1
D gene: .
V gene: TRBV28
CDR3 protein: CASSYPAGLNTEAFF
CDR3 DNA: TGTGCCAGCAGTTACCCCGCCGGTTTGAACACTGAAGCTTTCTTT

clone size: .
J gene: TRBJ2-1
D gene: .
V gene: TRBV11-1
CDR3 protein: CASSEHRGGNEQFF
CDR3 DNA: TGTGCCAGCAGCGAGCACAGGGGGGGCAATGAGCAGTTCTTC

clone size: .
J gene: TRBJ2-1
D gene: TRBD1
V gene: TRBV5-1
CDR3 protein: CASSLSSIGTGSDEQFF
CDR3 DNA: TGCGCCAGCAGCTTGTCCTCAATCGGGACAGGCTCTGATGAGCAGTTCTTC

clone size: .
J gene: TRBJ1-1
D gene: .
V gene: TRBV28
CDR3 protein: CASSTGYLSTEAFF
CDR3 DNA: TGTGCCAGCAGCACAGGGTATTTGAGCACTGAAGCTTTCTTT

clone size: once
J gene: TRBJ2-5
D gene: TRBD2
V gene: TRBV7-9
CDR3 protein: CASNVGGRVVETQYF
CDR3 DNA: TGTGCCAGCAATGTTGGTGGGAGGGTTGTCGAGACCCAGTACTTC

clone size: few
J gene: TRBJ1-5
D gene: .
V gene: TRBV27
CDR3 protein: CASSTGTNRAQHF
CDR3 DNA: TGTGCCAGCAGTACCGGGACAAACAGGGCCCAGCATTTT

clone size: .
J gene: TRBJ1-5
D gene: .
V gene: TRBV6-5
CDR3 protein: CASKAGDYNQPQHF
CDR3 DNA: TGTGCCAGCAAGGCGGGGGACTATAATCAGCCCCAGCATTTT

clone size: .
J gene: TRBJ2-7
D gene: TRBD1
V gene: TRBV7-6
CDR3 protein: CASSPGGSSSYEQYF
CDR3 DNA: TGTGCCAGCAGCCCAGGGGGCTCGAGCTCCTACGAGCAGTACTTC

clone size: .
J gene: TRBJ1-5
D gene: TRBD1
V gene: TRBV7-8
CDR3 protein: CASSPQDRGRHQPQHF
CDR3 DNA: TGTGCCAGCAGCCCCCAGGACAGGGGGCGACATCAGCCCCAGCATTTT

clone size: .
J gene: TRBJ1-5
D gene: .
V gene: TRBV2
CDR3 protein: CASSGSGSSGGTQHF
CDR3 DNA: TGTGCCAGCAGTGGTTCAGGGTCATCCGGGGGAACCCAGCATTTT

clone size: .
J gene: TRBJ2-7
D gene: .
V gene: TRBV18
CDR3 protein: CASSPGQFNEQYF
CDR3 DNA: TGTGCCAGCTCACCCGGACAGTTCAACGAGCAGTACTTC

clone size: .
J gene: TRBJ1-1
D gene: .
V gene: TRBV9
CDR3 protein: CASSETHALMAFF
CDR3 DNA: TGTGCCAGCAGCGAGACTCACGCCTTAATGGCTTTCTTT

clone size: .
J gene: TRBJ1-5
D gene: .
V gene: TRBV28
CDR3 protein: CASNIPGSQPQHF
CDR3 DNA: TGTGCCAGCAATATCCCAGGGTCTCAGCCCCAGCATTTT

clone size: .
J gene: TRBJ1-3
D gene: TRBD1
V gene: TRBV28
CDR3 protein: CASSSGQGTGNTIYF
CDR3 DNA: TGTGCCAGCAGTTCGGGACAGGGGACTGGAAACACCATATATTTT

clone size: .
J gene: TRBJ2-7
D gene: .
V gene: TRBV29-1
CDR3 protein: CSVELSYEQYF
CDR3 DNA: TGCAGCGTTGAACTGAGCTACGAGCAGTACTTC

clone size: once
J gene: TRBJ1-3
D gene: .
V gene: TRBV6-5
CDR3 protein: CASIVSSGNTIYF
CDR3 DNA: TGTGCCAGCATAGTATCCTCTGGAAACACCATATATTTT

clone size: .
J gene: TRBJ2-3
D gene: .
V gene: TRBV5-1
CDR3 protein: CASSGEGLDTQYF
CDR3 DNA: TGCGCCAGCAGCGGAGAGGGTCTTGATACGCAGTATTTT

clone size: .
J gene: TRBJ2-7
D gene: TRBD1
V gene: TRBV13
CDR3 protein: CASSLGSEGAPYEQYF
CDR3 DNA: TGTGCCAGCAGCTTAGGAAGTGAGGGGGCCCCCTACGAGCAGTACTTC

clone size: .
J gene: TRBJ1-4
D gene: .
V gene: TRBV18
CDR3 protein: CASSPLAPGFSREKLFF
CDR3 DNA: TGTGCCAGCTCACCTTTGGCTCCAGGGTTCAGTAGGGAAAAACTGTTTTTT

clone size: .
J gene: TRBJ1-1
D gene: .
V gene: TRBV5-1
CDR3 protein: CASSLQENTEAFF
CDR3 DNA: TGCGCCAGCAGCTTGCAGGAGAACACTGAAGCTTTCTTT

clone size: .
J gene: TRBJ1-6
D gene: TRBD1
V gene: TRBV28
CDR3 protein: CAITADRGPSGGSPLHF
CDR3 DNA: TGTGCCATCACCGCTGACAGGGGGCCCTCCGGGGGTTCACCCCTCCACTTT

clone size: .
J gene: TRBJ1-2
D gene: .
V gene: TRBV6-5
CDR3 protein: CASSYNEGNYGYTF
CDR3 DNA: TGTGCCAGCAGTTACAACGAGGGTAACTATGGCTACACCTTC